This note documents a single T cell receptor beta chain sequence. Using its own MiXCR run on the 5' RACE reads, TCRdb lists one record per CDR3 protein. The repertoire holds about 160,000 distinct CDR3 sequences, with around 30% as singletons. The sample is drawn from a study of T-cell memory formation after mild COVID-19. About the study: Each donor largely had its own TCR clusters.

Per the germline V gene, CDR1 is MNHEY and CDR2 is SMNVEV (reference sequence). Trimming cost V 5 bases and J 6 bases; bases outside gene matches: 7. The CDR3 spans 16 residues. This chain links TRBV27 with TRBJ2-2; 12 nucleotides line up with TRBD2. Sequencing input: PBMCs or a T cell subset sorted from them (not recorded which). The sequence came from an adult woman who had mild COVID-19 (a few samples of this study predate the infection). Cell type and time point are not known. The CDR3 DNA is TGTGCCAGCAGTACTAAGACTAGCGGGAGTCCCGGGGAGCTGTTTTTT. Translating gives CASSTKTSGSPGELFF.